This T cell receptor beta chain was sequenced during a study of shared clonotypes between healthy human individuals. Study-wide findings and caveats: What rarefaction showed was incomplete sorted-subset sequencing despite large depth.

Regarding this clone: Its antigen is not known.

Libraries were prepared by immunoSEQ multiplex PCR; TCRdb keeps only in-frame clonotypes and omits some of them. The repertoire includes 2 million to 2.5 million clones, about 94% of them detected once, and roughly 0.13% sits in the top ten. Sequenced: naive CD4+ T cells sorted from blood. The subset denotes: CD45RA+ positively selected. The clonotype was recovered from a man aged 18 to 30 in good health.

CDR3 region: CAISSGRGREQYF. CDR3 bases: TGTGCCATCAGTTCGGGGCGGGGGCGCGAGCAGTACTTC. The chain is built from TRBV10-3 and TRBJ2-7; D perhaps matches TRBD2 (7 bases). The CDR3 is made up of 13 amino acids. V shed 5 bases and J shed 6 bases, with 14 bases lying between them. CDR1 is ENHRY, CDR2 SYGVKD, per germline.